This T cell receptor (beta chain) emerged from a study of blood T cell repertoires in COVID-19. Study details: Both acute and convalescent COVID-19 samples were obtained from the United States, Italy and Spain.

Profiled with immunoSEQ multiplex PCR; TCRdb holds only in-frame clones, not every one. The sample lists about 130,000 clones, around four fifths occurring once. The source is an elderly man with acute or convalescent COVID-19. Sequenced input: peripheral blood.

CDR3 coding DNA: TGTGCCTGGAGAACCGGGACAGGGTCAGATACGCAGTATTTT. It is translated as CAWRTGTGSDTQYF. The chain has TRBV30 and TRBJ2-3; 9 nucleotides align to TRBD1. Looked up from germline, CDR1 is GTSNPN and CDR2 is SVGIG (reference sequence). Trimming took 3 bases from V and 4 from J; bases not matched to a gene: 5. This CDR3 has 14 amino acids.